These T cell receptor beta chains were read from a single sample in a study of long-term antiretroviral therapy in people with HIV. Produced via immunoSEQ multiplex PCR; TCRdb's table is partial and in-frame only. The profile covers approximately 26,000 clones, with approximately 90% appearing a single time and 3.6% taken by the ten largest. This material consisted of unsorted PBMCs, taken 1.8 years after starting antiretroviral therapy. The origin of the receptors is a woman under 30 with HIV. Both conserved end residues are part of each CDR3. The order of the fields is clone size, V gene, J gene, D gene, CDR3 DNA, CDR3 protein. The D gene is left open where the match is weak. Where a row states a size, it is once, few, many or the class of an expanded clone; other rows omit it.

-,TRBV12-5,TRBJ1-2,-,TGTGCTAGTGGTTCCGGTACCCAGGGTAACTATGGCTACACCTTC,CASGSGTQGNYGYTF
-,TRBV7-2,TRBJ2-5,TRBD2,TGTGCCAGCAGCTGGGGAGGGGAGAAGACCCAGTACTTC,CASSWGGEKTQYF
-,TRBV6-5,TRBJ1-3,-,TGTGCCAGCACCCTGGGACGTGGCGGAAACACCATATATTTT,CASTLGRGGNTIYF
-,TRBV28,TRBJ2-7,-,TGTGCCAGCAGTTTCCCCGTGCGGAAAGAGCAGTACTTC,CASSFPVRKEQYF
-,TRBV12-5,TRBJ1-2,-,TGTGCTAGTGGTCTCGGATACGATGGCTACACCTTC,CASGLGYDGYTF
-,TRBV27,TRBJ2-2,-,TGTGCCAGCAGTTTTGGAGGCGGGGAGCTGTTTTTT,CASSFGGGELFF
-,TRBV15,TRBJ1-5,-,TGTGCCACCAGCAGAGTGGGAGGCGGCAATCAGCCCCAGCATTTT,CATSRVGGGNQPQHF
-,TRBV6-6,TRBJ1-6,-,TGTGCCACCTCTAGGGGGTTATCCTATAATTCACCCCTCCACTTT,CATSRGLSYNSPLHF
-,TRBV11-2,TRBJ2-7,-,TGTGCCAGCAGCTTCCCTCAGTACTCCTACGAGCAGTACTTC,CASSFPQYSYEQYF
-,TRBV9,TRBJ2-7,-,TGTGCCAGCAGCGTGGCGGGATCCTGGCTGGAGCAGTACTTC,CASSVAGSWLEQYF
-,TRBV2,TRBJ2-1,-,TGTGCCAGCAGTCGGGACTCAGCACAGAATGAGCAGTTCTTC,CASSRDSAQNEQFF
-,TRBV7-6,TRBJ2-1,TRBD2,TGTGCCAGCAGTCAAGCGGGAGGCTTGCATGAACAGTTCTTC,CASSQAGGLHEQFF
once,TRBV19,TRBJ1-5,TRBD1,TGTGCCAGTACTCCGGGACAGCATAGCAATCAGCCCCAGCATTTT,CASTPGQHSNQPQHF
few,TRBV5-5,TRBJ2-7,TRBD2,TGTGCCAGCAACGAACTAGCGGGAGGATACGAGCAGTACTTC,CASNELAGGYEQYF
-,TRBV28,TRBJ1-1,-,TGTGCCAGCAGTATGAGGCAGGCTAACACTGAAGCTTTCTTT,CASSMRQANTEAFF
-,TRBV7-8,TRBJ2-5,-,TGTGCCAGCAGCTTAGCCGTATACCAAGAGACCCAGTACTTC,CASSLAVYQETQYF
-,TRBV7-9,TRBJ2-7,TRBD1,TGTGCCAGCCGCGACAGGGCCTACGAGCAGTACTTC,CASRDRAYEQYF
-,TRBV5-6,TRBJ1-5,-,TGTGCCAGCAGCTTGCTTACAAATAGCAATCAGCCCCAGCATTTT,CASSLLTNSNQPQHF
-,TRBV7-8,TRBJ2-5,-,TGTGCCAGCAGCTTGTATTCTAGGGAGACCCAGTACTTC,CASSLYSRETQYF
-,TRBV7-9,TRBJ2-7,TRBD2,TGTGCCAGCAGCTTAGTGTCTAGCGGGACCTACGAGCAGTACTTC,CASSLVSSGTYEQYF
-,TRBV10-1,TRBJ2-3,-,TGCGCCAGCAGTTCTATGACGGGTACGCAGTATTTT,CASSSMTGTQYF
few,TRBV19,TRBJ1-5,-,TGTGCCAGTAGTATAGTGGGCACTATGACTCAGCCCCAGCATTTT,CASSIVGTMTQPQHF
-,TRBV21-1,TRBJ2-1,-,TGTGCCAGCAGCCTCCGGGGACGGACTAGCGAAACCTACAATGAGCAGTTCTTC,CASSLRGRTSETYNEQFF
once,TRBV4-3,TRBJ1-2,TRBD1,TGCGCCAGCAGCCAAGGGGGACAGCCTAGGGGCTACACCTTC,CASSQGGQPRGYTF
-,TRBV5-1,TRBJ1-1,-,TGCGCCAGCTTTTTGGGGCAGGGGAACACTGAAGCTTTCTTT,CASFLGQGNTEAFF
-,TRBV5-1,TRBJ2-1,-,TGCGCCAGCAGCTTACCAGGGATCAATGAGCAGTTCTTC,CASSLPGINEQFF
-,TRBV11-3,TRBJ2-3,TRBD2,TGTGCCAGCAGCTTATCAACCTCACTAGCGGGAGTGGGAGATACGCAGTATTTT,CASSLSTSLAGVGDTQYF
-,TRBV14,TRBJ1-1,TRBD1,TGTGCCAGCACCGTACAGGGGAGCACTGAAGCTTTCTTT,CASTVQGSTEAFF
few,TRBV7-3,TRBJ2-4,-,TGTGCCAGCAGCTTACTACGCAGAGACGCCAAAAACATTCAGTACTTC,CASSLLRRDAKNIQYF
-,TRBV10-2,TRBJ1-5,-,TGCGCCAGCAGCTGGACGGACAATAGCAATCAGCCCCAGCATTTT,CASSWTDNSNQPQHF
-,TRBV6-1,TRBJ1-1,-,TGTGCCAGCAGTGAAGAAGCGTGGGCGAACACTGAAGCTTTCTTT,CASSEEAWANTEAFF
-,TRBV5-1,TRBJ1-1,-,TGCGCCAGCAGCCGTCAAAAAACCGGGGCCCGATCGCCCGAAGCTTTCTTT,CASSRQKTGARSPEAFF
-,TRBV7-3,TRBJ2-7,TRBD1,TGTGCCAGCAGCTTAGGTGGGACAGTCTACGAGCAGTACTTC,CASSLGGTVYEQYF
-,TRBV2,TRBJ2-2,-,TGTGCCAGCAGTGAAGTCGGGGTGGAGGAGCTGTTTTTT,CASSEVGVEELFF
few,TRBV7-9,TRBJ1-5,TRBD1,TGTGCCACTTCTTCAGGGGGTAGGGCCGGGTCTCAGCCCCAGCATTTT,CATSSGGRAGSQPQHF